This is a list of T cell receptor beta chains from one sample in a study of vaccination effects on CD4 cells after COVID-19. These receptors have no identified antigens. Sequencing used immunoSEQ multiplex PCR; TCRdb keeps in-frame clones, though not all of them. The data hold approximately 47,000 clones, with roughly 76% observed a single time. The specimen was CD4+ T cells from PBMCs cultured without peptide, collected before COVID-19 vaccination. These receptors originate from a human donor who had a prior SARS-CoV-2 infection. The CDR3 runs from the conserved cysteine through the conserved F or W. D genes are given only for firm matches. For some rows the clone size is stated as once, few or many, or as a class when expanded; others skip it.

v_gene	abundance	j_gene	d_gene	CDR3aa	CDR3nt
TRBV7-2	-	TRBJ2-5	-	CASSLTREETQYF	TGTGCCAGCAGCTTAACCAGGGAAGAGACCCAGTACTTC
TRBV7-8	-	TRBJ1-1	-	CASSHERLPNTEAFF	TGTGCCAGCAGCCACGAAAGATTGCCAAACACTGAAGCTTTCTTT
TRBV19	-	TRBJ2-1	-	CASSPRGAGGLNEQFF	TGTGCCAGTAGTCCCAGGGGGGCGGGAGGACTCAATGAGCAGTTCTTC
TRBV2	once	TRBJ2-2	TRBD1	CASSRTGGWNTGELFF	TGTGCCAGCAGCCGTACAGGGGGCTGGAACACCGGGGAGCTGTTTTTT
TRBV4-2	-	TRBJ2-7	-	CASSQEGDLPYEQYF	TGTGCCAGCAGCCAAGAGGGCGATCTCCCCTACGAGCAGTACTTC
TRBV4-2	-	TRBJ2-6	-	CASSQVGALGANVLTF	TGTGCCAGCAGCCAGGTGGGGGCCCTCGGGGCCAACGTCCTGACTTTC
TRBV3-1/TRBV3-2	-	TRBJ1-2	-	CASSQDSRVYGYTF	TGTGCCAGCAGCCAAGATTCAAGGGTCTATGGCTACACCTTC
TRBV7-9	-	TRBJ1-1	-	CASSSQGNTEAFF	TGTGCCAGCAGCTCGCAGGGGAACACTGAAGCTTTCTTT
TRBV29-1	once	TRBJ1-5	TRBD1	CSVGETGAQHF	TGCAGCGTTGGGGAGACAGGGGCCCAGCATTTT
TRBV18	few	TRBJ1-2	-	CASSPPGGYGYTF	TGTGCCAGCTCACCACCGGGGGGCTATGGCTACACCTTC
TRBV4-1	-	TRBJ2-3	TRBD2	CASSHFSGTSTDTQYF	TGCGCCAGCAGCCACTTTAGCGGGACTAGCACAGATACGCAGTATTTT
TRBV5-1	-	TRBJ2-7	TRBD2	CASSWGLAGGGYEQYF	TGCGCCAGCAGCTGGGGACTAGCGGGGGGAGGATACGAGCAGTACTTC
TRBV19	-	TRBJ1-2	-	CASSHSGTQKSYGYTF	TGTGCCAGTAGTCACTCCGGGACACAAAAGAGCTATGGCTACACCTTC
TRBV2	few	TRBJ1-1	TRBD1	CASSDRTGGTEAFF	TGTGCCAGCAGTGATAGGACAGGGGGCACTGAAGCTTTCTTT